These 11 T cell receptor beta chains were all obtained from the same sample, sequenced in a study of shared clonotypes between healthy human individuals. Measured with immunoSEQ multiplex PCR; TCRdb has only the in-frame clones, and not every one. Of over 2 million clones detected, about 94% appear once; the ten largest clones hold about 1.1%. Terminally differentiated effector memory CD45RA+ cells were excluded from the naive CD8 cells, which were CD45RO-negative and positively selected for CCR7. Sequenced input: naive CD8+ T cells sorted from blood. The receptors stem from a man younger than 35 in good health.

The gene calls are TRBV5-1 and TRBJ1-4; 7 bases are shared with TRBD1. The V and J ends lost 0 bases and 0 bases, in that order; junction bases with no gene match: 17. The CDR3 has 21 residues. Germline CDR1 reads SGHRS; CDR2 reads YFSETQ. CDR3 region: CASSLDEDSLEGGSTNEKLFF. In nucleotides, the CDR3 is TGCGCCAGCAGCTTGGACGAGGATTCCTTGGAAGGGGGCTCAACTAATGAAAAACTGTTTTTT.

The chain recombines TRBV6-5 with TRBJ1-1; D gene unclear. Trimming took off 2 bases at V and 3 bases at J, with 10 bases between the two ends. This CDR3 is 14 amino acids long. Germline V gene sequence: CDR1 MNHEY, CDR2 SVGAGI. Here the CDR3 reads CASSYNDAYTEAFF. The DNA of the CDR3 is TGTGCCAGCAGTTACAACGACGCTTACACTGAAGCTTTCTTT.

The CDR3 spells CASTPWGGLADYEQYF. The CDR3 bases are TGTGCCAGCACCCCATGGGGGGGACTAGCGGACTACGAGCAGTACTTC. The chain has TRBV5-6 and TRBJ2-7, with 11 nucleotides matching TRBD2. The CDR3 totals 16 residues. In germline, CDR1 is SGHDT, CDR2 YYEEEE. The trim removed 6 bases at V and 3 bases at J, leaving 11 bases unmatched. Based on the CDR3 plus reference TRBV5-6 and TRBJ2-7, the full variable domain is DAGVTQSPTHLIKTRGQQVTLRCSPKSGHDTVSWYQQALGQGPQFIFQYYEEEERQRGNFPDRFSGHQFPNYSSELNVNALLLGDSALYLCASTPWGGLADYEQYFGPGTRLTVT.

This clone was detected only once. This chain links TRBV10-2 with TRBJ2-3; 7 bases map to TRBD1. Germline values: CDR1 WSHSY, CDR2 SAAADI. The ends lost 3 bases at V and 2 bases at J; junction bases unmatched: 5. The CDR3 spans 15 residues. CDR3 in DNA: TGCGCCAGCAGTGATCGACAGGGTCCCACAGATACGCAGTATTTT. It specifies CASSDRQGPTDTQYF.

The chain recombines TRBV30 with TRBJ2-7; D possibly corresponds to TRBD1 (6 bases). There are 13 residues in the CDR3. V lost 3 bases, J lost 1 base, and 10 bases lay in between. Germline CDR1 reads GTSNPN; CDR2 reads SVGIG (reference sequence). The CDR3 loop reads CAWRNRASYEQYF. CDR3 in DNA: TGTGCCTGGAGGAACAGGGCTTCCTACGAGCAGTACTTC.

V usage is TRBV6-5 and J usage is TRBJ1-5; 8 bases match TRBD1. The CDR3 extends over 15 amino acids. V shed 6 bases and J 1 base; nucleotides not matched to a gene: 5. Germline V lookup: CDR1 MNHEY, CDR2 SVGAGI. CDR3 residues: CASRKTGESNQPQHF. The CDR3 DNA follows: TGTGCCAGCAGGAAGACAGGGGAAAGCAATCAGCCCCAGCATTTT.

The CDR3 loop is CASSLEQDHYGYTF. The CDR3 DNA follows: TGTGCCAGCAGCTTGGAACAGGATCACTATGGCTACACCTTC. The chain joins TRBV5-4 to TRBJ1-2; tentatively, D is TRBD1 (5 bases). CDR3 length: 14 amino acids. CDR1 and CDR2 from the germline V gene are SGHNT and YYREEE (reference sequence). Trimming took 0 bases from V and 3 from J, leaving 9 bases between them.

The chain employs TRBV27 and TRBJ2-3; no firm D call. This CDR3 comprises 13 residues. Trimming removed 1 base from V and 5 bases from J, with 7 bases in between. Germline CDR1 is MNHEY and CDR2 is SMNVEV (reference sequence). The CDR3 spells CASSLFLGDTQYF. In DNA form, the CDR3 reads TGTGCCAGCAGTTTATTCTTAGGAGATACGCAGTATTTT.

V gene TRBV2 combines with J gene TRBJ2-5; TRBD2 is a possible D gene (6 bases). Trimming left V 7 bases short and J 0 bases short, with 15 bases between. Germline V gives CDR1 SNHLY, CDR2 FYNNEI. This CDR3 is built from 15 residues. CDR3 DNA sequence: TGTGCCAGCATGGTTGCGGAGGGGTACCAAGAGACCCAGTACTTC. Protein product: CASMVAEGYQETQYF. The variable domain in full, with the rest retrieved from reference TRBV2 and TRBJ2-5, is EPEVTQTPSHQVTQMGQEVILRCVPISNHLYFYWYRQILGQKVEFLVSFYNNEISEKSEIFDDQFSVERPDGSNFTLKIRSTKLEDSAMYFCASMVAEGYQETQYFGPGTRLLVL.

CDR3 in DNA: TGTGCCAGCAGCTTAGCGTGGGAACGGTATGAGCAGTTCTTC. Protein: CASSLAWERYEQFF. The chain is built from TRBV7-9 and TRBJ2-1; D ambiguous. In germline, CDR1 is SEHNR, CDR2 FQNEAQ (reference sequence). The CDR3 length is 14 residues. The germline V and J ends were trimmed by 0 bases and 8 bases, with 11 bases remaining between them.

In DNA, the CDR3 is TGCGCCAGCAGCGAAGCGGACAGGAACACTGAAGCTTTCTTT. As protein: CASSEADRNTEAFF. This chain links TRBV4-1 with TRBJ1-1; the D gene is possibly TRBD1 (6 bases). Trimming removed 5 bases at V and 1 base at J, with 11 bases between. The CDR3 is 14 amino acids. CDR1 is MGHRA, CDR2 YSYEKL, per germline.